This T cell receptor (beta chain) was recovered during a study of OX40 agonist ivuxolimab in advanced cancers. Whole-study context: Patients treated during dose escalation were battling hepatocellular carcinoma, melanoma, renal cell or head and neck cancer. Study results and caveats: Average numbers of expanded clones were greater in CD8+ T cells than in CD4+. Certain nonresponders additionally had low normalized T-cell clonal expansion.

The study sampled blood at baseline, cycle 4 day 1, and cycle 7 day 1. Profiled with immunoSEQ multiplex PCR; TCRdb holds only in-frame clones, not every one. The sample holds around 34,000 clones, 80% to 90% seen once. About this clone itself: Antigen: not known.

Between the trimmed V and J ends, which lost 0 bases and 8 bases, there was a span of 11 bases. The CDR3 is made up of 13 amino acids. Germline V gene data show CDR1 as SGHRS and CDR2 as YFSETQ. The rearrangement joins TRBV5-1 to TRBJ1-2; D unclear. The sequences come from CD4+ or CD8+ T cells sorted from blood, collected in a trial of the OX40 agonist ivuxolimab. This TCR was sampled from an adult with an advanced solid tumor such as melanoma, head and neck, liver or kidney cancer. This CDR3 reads CASSLDSPEGYTF. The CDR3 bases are TGCGCCAGCAGCTTGGACAGCCCCGAGGGCTACACCTTC.